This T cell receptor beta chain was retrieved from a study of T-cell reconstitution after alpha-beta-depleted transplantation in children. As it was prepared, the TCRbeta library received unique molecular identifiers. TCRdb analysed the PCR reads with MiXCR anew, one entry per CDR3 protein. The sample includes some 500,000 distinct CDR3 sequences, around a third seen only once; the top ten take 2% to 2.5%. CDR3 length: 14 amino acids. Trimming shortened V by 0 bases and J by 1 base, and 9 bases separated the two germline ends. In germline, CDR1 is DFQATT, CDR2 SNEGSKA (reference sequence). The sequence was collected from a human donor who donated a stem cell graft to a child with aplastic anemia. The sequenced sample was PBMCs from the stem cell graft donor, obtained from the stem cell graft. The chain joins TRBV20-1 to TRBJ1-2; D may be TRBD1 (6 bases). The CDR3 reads CSAREDSLNYGYTF. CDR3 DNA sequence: TGCAGTGCTAGAGAGGACAGTCTTAACTATGGCTACACCTTC.